Each of the 3 T cell receptor beta chains below was sequenced from the same sample in a study of identifying expanded T cells in peripheral blood. Sequencing used immunoSEQ multiplex PCR; TCRdb keeps in-frame clones, though not all of them. The sample has more than 85,000 clones; around 88% are singletons. The sequenced material came from blood. The receptors come from a person aged 18 to 70 in good health.

This clone has only one observation. The gene calls are TRBV6-1 and TRBJ2-3; no definite D call. Germline V CDR1 and CDR2: MNHNS, SASEGT. The CDR3 is made up of 15 amino acids. V lost 5 bases, J lost 0 bases, and 12 bases lay in between. This CDR3 reads CASSRTVFSTDTQYF. CDR3 nucleotide sequence: TGTGCCAGCAGTAGAACAGTCTTCAGCACAGATACGCAGTATTTT.

The chain links TRBV6-6 to TRBJ2-3, with D perhaps TRBD2 (7 bases). The CDR3 spans 15 residues. V shed 10 bases and J shed 3 bases, with 20 bases lying between them. Germline assignment: CDR1 MNHNY and CDR2 SVGAGI (reference sequence). The CDR3 nucleotides read TGTGCCATCAAAGCACTAAGCGGGACAACAGATACGCAGTATTTT. Translating gives CAIKALSGTTDTQYF.

The chain recombines TRBV7-8 with TRBJ2-2; TRBD1 matches 8 bases. The trim removed 5 bases at V and 6 bases at J, leaving 11 bases unmatched. The germline V gene has CDR1 SGHVS and CDR2 FQNEAQ. This CDR3 contains 16 residues. DNA of the CDR3: TGTGCCAGCAGCCCCTTAGGACAGGGCTTTTCCGGGGAGCTGTTTTTT. It specifies CASSPLGQGFSGELFF.